Reported below is one T cell receptor beta chain. Read data end 3 residues before the CDR3 end; the end is taken from the germline J gene. V was trimmed by 4 bases and J by 5 bases, leaving 13 bases between them. Germline V gene sequence: CDR1 SGHRS, CDR2 YFSETQ. CDR3 size: 14 residues. The sample originates from a study of T cells in women clearing cervical HPV infection. Sequenced by immunoSEQ multiplex PCR; TCRdb stores in-frame clones only, minus some. This sample's clone table lists roughly 25,000 clones. Specimen: blood buffy coat. This chain joins TRBV5-1 and TRBJ2-1; D perhaps matches TRBD1 (6 bases). The TCR comes from a woman aged 18 to 69 with a cervical HPV16 infection that either progressed to CIN3+ or cleared (not recorded which). The CDR3 is CASSLTGFDNEQFF. The sequenced CDR3 bases are TGCGCCAGCAGCCTGACAGGCTTCGACAATGAG.